The 15 T cell receptor beta chains listed next were all sequenced from one sample in a study of memory CD4+ T cells and cytomegalovirus serostatus. Single viable CD3+CD4+CD8-CD45RO+ cells were sorted as the memory CD4+ T cells. Method: immunoSEQ multiplex PCR; TCRdb's copy keeps in-frame clones and lacks some. Of over 60,000 clones in the sample, 77% are singletons; the top ten hold around 0.81%. Sequenced: memory CD4+ T cells from blood. These receptors were obtained from an adult in good health and CMV-seronegative.

This clone turned up a few times. V gene TRBV11-3 combines with J gene TRBJ1-1; 8 nucleotides align to TRBD1. The V segment lost 5 bases and the J segment 3 bases; nucleotides outside the gene matches: 14. The CDR3 contains 17 residues. The germline V gene encodes CDR1 SGHNT and CDR2 YENEEA. The CDR3 nucleotides read TGTGCCAGCAGCCACCGTTTATCGACAGGGGCGGACACTGAAGCTTTCTTT. It codes for CASSHRLSTGADTEAFF.

The chain uses TRBV7-8 and TRBJ2-7, with D perhaps TRBD2 (7 bases). Germline V CDR1 and CDR2: SGHVS, FQNEAQ. With 5 bases removed from V and 3 bases from J, the gap between germline ends came to 20 bases. The CDR3 length is 16 residues. The CDR3 nucleotides read TGTGCCAGCAGCACGGGGGCCGGGACGGGGGGCTACGAGCAGTACTTC. Its protein product is CASSTGAGTGGYEQYF.

The V call is TRBV6-1, the J call TRBJ1-2; possible D gene TRBD1, 5 bases. The CDR3 is 15 amino acids. Germline CDR1 and CDR2: MNHNS and SASEGT. V shed 5 bases and J shed 1 base, with 14 bases lying between them. CDR3 in DNA: TGTGCCAGCAGTTGGTCGGACGGGGGTAACTATGGCTACACCTTC. Translation: CASSWSDGGNYGYTF.

By share, this clone counts as medium-sized. The CDR3 is CASREWTPKEAFF. The CDR3 region has the DNA TGTGCCAGCAGGGAATGGACGCCTAAAGAAGCTTTCTTT. V gene TRBV7-9 combines with J gene TRBJ1-1; D remains unclear. Per the germline V gene, CDR1 is SEHNR and CDR2 is FQNEAQ (reference sequence). The CDR3 contains 13 residues. Trimming took off 6 bases at V and 8 bases at J, with 16 bases between the two ends.

In its sample, this clone was seen a few times. The V gene is TRBV7-2, the J gene TRBJ1-1, with unresolved D. The CDR3 loop spans 13 amino acids. Germline values: CDR1 SGHTA, CDR2 FQGNSA. V lost 5 bases and J lost 0, with 7 bases in between. The CDR3 spells CASSRMMNTEAFF. The CDR3 DNA follows: TGTGCCAGCAGCCGCATGATGAACACTGAAGCTTTCTTT.

The chain carries TRBV2 and TRBJ1-6; the D is unclear. From germline, CDR1 is SNHLY and CDR2 FYNNEI. CDR3 size: 12 residues. V was cut by 5 bases and J by 10 bases, with 9 bases left in between. CDR3 sequence (DNA): TGTGCCAGCAGTACCGTAGGGTCACCCCTCCACTTT. Residues: CASSTVGSPLHF.

This clone was seen a single time. The chain combines TRBV28 with TRBJ1-5, with TRBD1 matching 11 bases. The trim removed 3 bases at V and 5 bases at J, leaving 21 bases unmatched. This CDR3 has 21 residues. The germline V gene has CDR1 MDHEN and CDR2 SYDVKM. The CDR3 DNA follows: TGTGCCAGCAGTTTTCGGAGAGGCCCCATGGAGCGGGACAGGGGGGATCAGCCCCAGCATTTT. Its protein product is CASSFRRGPMERDRGDQPQHF. The whole variable domain, filled in from reference TRBV28 and TRBJ1-5, reads DVKVTQSSRYLVKRTGEKVFLECVQDMDHENMFWYRQDPGLGLRLIYFSYDVKMKEKGDIPEGYSVSREKKERFSLILESASTNQTSMYLCASSFRRGPMERDRGDQPQHFGDGTRLSIL.

The V call is TRBV5-1, the J call TRBJ2-1; 13 bases fit TRBD2. CDR3 length: 17 residues. V lost 5 bases and J lost 5; bases outside the gene matches: 10. In germline, CDR1 is SGHRS, CDR2 YFSETQ. For the CDR3, the DNA is TGCGCCAGCAGTTTCGGACTAGCGGGGGAATTGGACAATGAGCAGTTCTTC. Protein product: CASSFGLAGELDNEQFF.

V and J are TRBV7-6 and TRBJ2-1; D tentatively fits TRBD1 or TRBD2 (5 bases each). This CDR3 spans 15 amino acids. Trimming left V 2 bases short and J 1 base short, with 9 bases between. Germline-derived CDR1 and CDR2 are SGHVS and FNYEAQ. CDR3 coding DNA: TGTGCCAGCAGCTTAAAGAGGGGTTCCTACAATGAGCAGTTCTTC. Translating gives CASSLKRGSYNEQFF.

This clone is medium-sized (0.01 to 0.1%) by share. The CDR3 bases are TGTGCCAGCAGCCAAGATATAAGGTTCCGGAATCAGCCCCAGCATTTT. Its translation is CASSQDIRFRNQPQHF. This chain links TRBV14 with TRBJ1-5; D is uncertain. The V end was cut by 0 bases, the J end by 4 bases, with 13 bases between. Germline assignment: CDR1 SGHDN and CDR2 FVKESK. The CDR3 is made up of 16 amino acids.

This chain uses TRBV6-1 with TRBJ1-2; D not certain. The CDR3 consists of 13 residues. Trimming took 6 bases from V and 4 from J, leaving 12 bases between them. The V gene's germline CDR1 is MNHNS and CDR2 SASEGT. CDR3 coding DNA: TGTGCCAGCAGACCTCTCTCCTTCTATGGCTACACCTTC. Translation: CASRPLSFYGYTF.

This clone was detected once. The rearrangement joins TRBV21-1 to TRBJ1-3. TRBV21-1 corresponds to a pseudogene. CDR3 length equals 16 residues. CDR3 nucleotide sequence: TGTGCCAGCAGCAAATTTGACGGGGACTCTGGAAACACCATATATTTT. Amino acid sequence: CASSKFDGDSGNTIYF.

The table lists this clone with a count of one. The chain has TRBV7-8 and TRBJ2-3; possibly TRBD1 for D (6 bases). Trimming took 0 bases from V and 8 from J, leaving 21 bases between them. CDR3 length: 17 residues. Per the germline V gene, CDR1 is SGHVS and CDR2 is FQNEAQ. CDR3 nucleotide sequence: TGTGCCAGCAGCTTAGCGCCGTGGGACAAGGGGAGAGCTACGCAGTATTTT. The encoded protein is CASSLAPWDKGRATQYF. Full variable domain (missing parts from reference TRBV7-8 and TRBJ2-3): GAGVSQSPRYKVAKRGQDVALRCDPISGHVSLFWYQQALGQGPEFLTYFQNEAQLDKSGLPSDRFFAERPEGSVSTLKIQRTQQEDSAVYLCASSLAPWDKGRATQYFGPGTRLTVL.

The V and J genes are TRBV5-1 and TRBJ1-1; tentative D call: TRBD1 (6 bases). V lost 0 bases to trimming and J lost 5 bases, with 14 bases between them. The length of the CDR3 is 15 residues. CDR1 and CDR2 from the germline V gene are SGHRS and YFSETQ. The CDR3 DNA is TGCGCCAGCAGCTTGGGATCGGGGGGCGGGACTGAAGCTTTCTTT. Translation gives CASSLGSGGGTEAFF.

The chain links TRBV27 to TRBJ2-5; 7 nucleotides match TRBD1. CDR1 and CDR2 (germline): MNHEY, SMNVEV (reference sequence). The CDR3 contains 15 residues. The V segment lost 0 bases and the J segment 4 bases; nucleotides outside the gene matches: 5. CDR3 nucleotide sequence: TGTGCCAGCAGTTTATCCTTGACAGGGCGAGAGACCCAGTACTTC. It encodes CASSLSLTGRETQYF.